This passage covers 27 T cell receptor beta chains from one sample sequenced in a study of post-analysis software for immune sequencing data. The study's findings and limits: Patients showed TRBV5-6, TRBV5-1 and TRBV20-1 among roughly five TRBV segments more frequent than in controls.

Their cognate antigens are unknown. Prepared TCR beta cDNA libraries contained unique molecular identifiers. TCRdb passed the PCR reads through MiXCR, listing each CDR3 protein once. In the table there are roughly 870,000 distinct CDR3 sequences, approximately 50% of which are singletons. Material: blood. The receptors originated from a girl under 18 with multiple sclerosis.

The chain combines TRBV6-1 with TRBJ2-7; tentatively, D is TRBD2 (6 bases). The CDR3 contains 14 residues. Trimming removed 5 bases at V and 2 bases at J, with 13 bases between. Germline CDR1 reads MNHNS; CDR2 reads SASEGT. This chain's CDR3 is CASSPGEAAYEQYF. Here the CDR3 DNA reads TGTGCCAGCAGTCCGGGGGAAGCAGCCTACGAGCAGTACTTC.

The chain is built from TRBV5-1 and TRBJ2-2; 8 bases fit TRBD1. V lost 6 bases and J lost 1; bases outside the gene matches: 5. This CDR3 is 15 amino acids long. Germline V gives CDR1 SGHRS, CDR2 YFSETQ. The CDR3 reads CASIQGAENTGELFF. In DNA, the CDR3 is TGCGCCAGCATCCAGGGGGCTGAGAACACCGGGGAGCTGTTTTTT.

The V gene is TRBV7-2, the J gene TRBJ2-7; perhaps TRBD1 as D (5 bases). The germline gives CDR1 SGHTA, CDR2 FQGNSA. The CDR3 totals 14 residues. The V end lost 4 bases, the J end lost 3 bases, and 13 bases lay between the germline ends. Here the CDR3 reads CASSSPHRNYEQYF. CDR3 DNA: TGTGCCAGCAGCTCGCCTCACAGGAACTACGAGCAGTACTTC.

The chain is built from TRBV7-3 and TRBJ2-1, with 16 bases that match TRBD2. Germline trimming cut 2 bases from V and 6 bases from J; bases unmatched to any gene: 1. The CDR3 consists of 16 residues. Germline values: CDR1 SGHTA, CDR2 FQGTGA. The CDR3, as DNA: TGTGCCAGCAGCTTAGGGACTAGCGGGGGGGCCAATGAGCAGTTCTTC. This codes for CASSLGTSGGANEQFF.

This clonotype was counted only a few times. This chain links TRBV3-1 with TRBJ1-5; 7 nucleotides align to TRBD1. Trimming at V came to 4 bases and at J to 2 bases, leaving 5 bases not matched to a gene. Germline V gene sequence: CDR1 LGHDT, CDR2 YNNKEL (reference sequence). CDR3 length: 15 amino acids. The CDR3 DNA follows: TGTGCCAGCAGCCTACAGGGGAACGGCAATCAGCCCCAGCATTTT. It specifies CASSLQGNGNQPQHF. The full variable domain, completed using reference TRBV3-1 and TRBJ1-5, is DTAVSQTPKYLVTQMGNDKSIKCEQNLGHDTMYWYKQDSKKFLKIMFSYNNKELIINETVPNRFSPKSPDKAHLNLHINSLELGDSAVYFCASSLQGNGNQPQHFGDGTRLSIL.

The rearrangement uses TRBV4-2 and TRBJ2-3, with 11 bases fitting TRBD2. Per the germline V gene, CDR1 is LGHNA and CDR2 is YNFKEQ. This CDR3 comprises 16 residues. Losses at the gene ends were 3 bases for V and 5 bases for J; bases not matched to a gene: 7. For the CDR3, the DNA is TGTGCCAGCAGCCAGTCGACTAGCGGGGATATAGATACGCAGTATTTT. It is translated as CASSQSTSGDIDTQYF.

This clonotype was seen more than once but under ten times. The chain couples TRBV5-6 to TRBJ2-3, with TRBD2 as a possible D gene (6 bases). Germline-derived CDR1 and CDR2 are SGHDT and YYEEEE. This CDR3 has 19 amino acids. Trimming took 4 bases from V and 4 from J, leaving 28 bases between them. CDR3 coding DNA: TGTGCCAGCAGCCGCAGTATCATTTTCAGCGGGTTGGCCCCAGATACGCAGTATTTT. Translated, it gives CASSRSIIFSGLAPDTQYF. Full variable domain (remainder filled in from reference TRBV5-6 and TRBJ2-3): DAGVTQSPTHLIKTRGQQVTLRCSPKSGHDTVSWYQQALGQGPQFIFQYYEEEERQRGNFPDRFSGHQFPNYSSELNVNALLLGDSALYLCASSRSIIFSGLAPDTQYFGPGTRLTVL.

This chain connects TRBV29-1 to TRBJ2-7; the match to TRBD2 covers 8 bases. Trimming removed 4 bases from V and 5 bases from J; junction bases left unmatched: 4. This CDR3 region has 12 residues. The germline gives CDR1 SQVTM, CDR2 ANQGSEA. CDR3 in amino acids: CSVVKRGNEQYF. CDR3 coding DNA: TGCAGCGTTGTCAAGCGGGGGAACGAGCAGTACTTC.

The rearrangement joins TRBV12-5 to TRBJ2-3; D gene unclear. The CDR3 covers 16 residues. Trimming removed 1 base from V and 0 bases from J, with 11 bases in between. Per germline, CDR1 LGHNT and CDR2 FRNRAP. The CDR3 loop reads CASGLGRLSSTDTQYF. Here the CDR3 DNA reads TGTGCTAGTGGTTTGGGACGACTGTCTAGCACAGATACGCAGTATTTT.

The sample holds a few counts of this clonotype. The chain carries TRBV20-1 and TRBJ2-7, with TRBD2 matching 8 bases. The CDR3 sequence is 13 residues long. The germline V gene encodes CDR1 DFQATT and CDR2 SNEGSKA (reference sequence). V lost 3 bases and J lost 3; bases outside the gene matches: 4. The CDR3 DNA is TGCAGTGCTAGCGGGAGGGTCGGCTACGAGCAGTACTTC. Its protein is CSASGRVGYEQYF.

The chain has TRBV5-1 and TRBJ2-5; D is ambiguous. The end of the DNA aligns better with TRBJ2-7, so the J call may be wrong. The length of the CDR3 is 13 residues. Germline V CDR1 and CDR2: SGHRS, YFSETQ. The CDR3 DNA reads TGCGCCAGCAGCTATGGTTCAAGCAACGAGCAGTACTTC. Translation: CASSYGSSNEQYF.

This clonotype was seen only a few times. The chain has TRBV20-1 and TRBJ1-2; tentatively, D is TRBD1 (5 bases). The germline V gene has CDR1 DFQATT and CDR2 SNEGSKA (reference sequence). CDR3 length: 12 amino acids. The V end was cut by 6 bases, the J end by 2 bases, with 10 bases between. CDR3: CSAARVNYGYTF. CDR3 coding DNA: TGCAGTGCCGCCAGGGTGAACTATGGCTACACCTTC.

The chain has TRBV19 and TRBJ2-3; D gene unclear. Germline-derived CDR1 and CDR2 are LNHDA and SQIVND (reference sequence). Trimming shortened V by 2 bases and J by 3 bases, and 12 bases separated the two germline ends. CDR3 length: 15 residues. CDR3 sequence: CASSIMGPRTDTQYF. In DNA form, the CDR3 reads TGTGCCAGTAGTATAATGGGCCCCCGAACAGATACGCAGTATTTT.

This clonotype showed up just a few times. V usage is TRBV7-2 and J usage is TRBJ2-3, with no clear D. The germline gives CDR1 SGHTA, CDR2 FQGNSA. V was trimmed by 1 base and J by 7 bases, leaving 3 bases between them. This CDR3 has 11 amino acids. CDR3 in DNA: TGTGCCAGCAGCTTAGGGCATACGCAGTATTTT. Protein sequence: CASSLGHTQYF.

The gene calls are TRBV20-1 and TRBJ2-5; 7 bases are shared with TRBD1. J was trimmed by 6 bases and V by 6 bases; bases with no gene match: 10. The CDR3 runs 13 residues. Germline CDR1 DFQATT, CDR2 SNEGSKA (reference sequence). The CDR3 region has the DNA TGCAGTGCCGTAGAAACAGGGGTTCAGACCCAGTACTTC. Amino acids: CSAVETGVQTQYF.

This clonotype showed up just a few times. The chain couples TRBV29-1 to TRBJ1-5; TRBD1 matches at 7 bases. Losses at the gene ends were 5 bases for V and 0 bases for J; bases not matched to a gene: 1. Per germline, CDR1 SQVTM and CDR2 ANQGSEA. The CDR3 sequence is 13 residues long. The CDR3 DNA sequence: TGCAGCGTTAAGGGGGCTAGCAATCAGCCCCAGCATTTT. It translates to CSVKGASNQPQHF.

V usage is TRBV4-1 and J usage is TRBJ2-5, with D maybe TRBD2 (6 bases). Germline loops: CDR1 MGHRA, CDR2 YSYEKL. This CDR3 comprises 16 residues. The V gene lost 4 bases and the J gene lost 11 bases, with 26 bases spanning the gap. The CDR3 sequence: CASSLEIGLMVREQYF. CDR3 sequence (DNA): TGCGCCAGCAGCCTCGAAATTGGACTGATGGTTCGGGAGCAGTACTTC.

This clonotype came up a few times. CDR3 amino acids: CSVIPQGVRANVLTF. DNA of the CDR3: TGCAGCGTTATCCCTCAGGGGGTTCGGGCCAACGTCCTGACTTTC. The gene calls are TRBV29-1 and TRBJ2-6, with 7 bases identical to TRBD1. Germline assignment: CDR1 SQVTM and CDR2 ANQGSEA. With V trimmed by 5 bases and J by 5 bases, 9 bases remained unmatched. The CDR3 has 15 amino acids.

CDR3 nucleotides: TGTGCCAGCAGCTTGGGCTGGGGGTCAGGGGCCAAAAACATTCAGTACTTC. Translated, it gives CASSLGWGSGAKNIQYF. The chain combines TRBV5-6 with TRBJ2-4; D may be TRBD1 or TRBD2 (5 bases each). The CDR3 length is 17 residues. Trimming took off 0 bases at V and 1 base at J, with 14 bases between the two ends. CDR1 is SGHDT and CDR2 is YYEEEE in the germline V gene.

The CDR3 loop reads CASSQPAGRNWGTEAFF. CDR3 bases: TGCGCCAGCAGCCAACCGGCAGGCCGAAACTGGGGCACTGAAGCTTTCTTT. The V call is TRBV4-1, the J call TRBJ1-1; D is ambiguous. Germline V gene sequence: CDR1 MGHRA, CDR2 YSYEKL. This CDR3 comprises 17 residues. The germline V and J ends were trimmed by 2 bases and 4 bases, with 20 bases remaining between them.

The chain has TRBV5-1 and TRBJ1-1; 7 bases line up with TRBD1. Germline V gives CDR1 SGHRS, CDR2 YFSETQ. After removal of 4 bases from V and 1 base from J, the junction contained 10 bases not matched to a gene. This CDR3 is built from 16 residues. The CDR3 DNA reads TGCGCCAGCAGCCAAAGACAGGGCCCCAAGAACACTGAAGCTTTCTTT. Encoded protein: CASSQRQGPKNTEAFF.

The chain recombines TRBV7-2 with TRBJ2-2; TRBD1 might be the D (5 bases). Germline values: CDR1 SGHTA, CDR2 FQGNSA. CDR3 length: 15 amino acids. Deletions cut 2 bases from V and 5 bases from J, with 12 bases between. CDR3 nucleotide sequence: TGTGCCAGCAGCTTACAGGGATTAATGACCGGGGAGCTGTTTTTT. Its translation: CASSLQGLMTGELFF.

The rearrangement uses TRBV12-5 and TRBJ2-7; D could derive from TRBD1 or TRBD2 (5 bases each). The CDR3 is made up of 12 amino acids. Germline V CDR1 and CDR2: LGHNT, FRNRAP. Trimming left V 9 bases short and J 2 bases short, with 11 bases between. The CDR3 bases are TGTGCTAGCGGGGACGGGACCTACGAGCAGTACTTC. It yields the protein CASGDGTYEQYF. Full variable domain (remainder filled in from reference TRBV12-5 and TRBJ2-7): DARVTQTPRHKVTEMGQEVTMRCQPILGHNTVFWYRQTMMQGLELLAYFRNRAPLDDSGMPKDRFSAEMPDATLATLKIQPSEPRDSAVYFCASGDGTYEQYFGPGTRLTVT.

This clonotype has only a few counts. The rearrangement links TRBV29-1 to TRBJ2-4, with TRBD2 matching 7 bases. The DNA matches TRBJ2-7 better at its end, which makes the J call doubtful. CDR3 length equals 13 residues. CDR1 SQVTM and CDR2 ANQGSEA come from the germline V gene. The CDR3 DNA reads TGCAGCGTAATGGCGGGAGATCGGTACGAGCAGTACTTC. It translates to CSVMAGDRYEQYF.

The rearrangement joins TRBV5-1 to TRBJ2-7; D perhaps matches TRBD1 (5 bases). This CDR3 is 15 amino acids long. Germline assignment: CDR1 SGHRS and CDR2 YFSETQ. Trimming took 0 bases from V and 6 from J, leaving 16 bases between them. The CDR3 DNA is TGCGCCAGCAGCTTGGATGGGGTGGGGCTGGGCGAGCAGTACTTC. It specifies CASSLDGVGLGEQYF. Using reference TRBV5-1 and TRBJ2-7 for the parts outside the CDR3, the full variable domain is KAGVTQTPRYLIKTRGQQVTLSCSPISGHRSVSWYQQTPGQGLQFLFEYFSETQRNKGNFPGRFSGRQFSNSRSEMNVSTLELGDSALYLCASSLDGVGLGEQYFGPGTRLTVT.

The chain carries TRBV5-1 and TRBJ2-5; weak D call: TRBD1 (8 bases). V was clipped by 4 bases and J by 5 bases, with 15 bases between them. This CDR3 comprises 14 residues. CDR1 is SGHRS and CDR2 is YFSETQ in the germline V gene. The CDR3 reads CASSRGRQGETQYF. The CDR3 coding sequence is TGCGCCAGCAGCCGCGGGAGACAGGGGGAGACCCAGTACTTC.

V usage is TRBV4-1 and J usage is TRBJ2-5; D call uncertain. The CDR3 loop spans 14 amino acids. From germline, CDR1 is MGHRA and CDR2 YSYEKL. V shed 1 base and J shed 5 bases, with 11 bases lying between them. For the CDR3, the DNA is TGCGCCAGCAGCCAAGTTGCGGTTGGCGAGACCCAGTACTTC. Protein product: CASSQVAVGETQYF.